Each of the 29 T cell receptor beta chains below was sequenced from the same sample in a study of radiotherapy plus CTLA-4 blockade in lung cancer. TCRdb keeps only in-frame clones here, not all; method: immunoSEQ multiplex PCR. Among 80,000 or so clones, roughly 79% were seen once, and the ten largest hold 4%. The sequences come from peripheral blood, collected from a patient treated with radiotherapy plus ipilimumab. The receptors shown here come from a human donor with non-small cell lung cancer who had a partial response to radiotherapy plus ipilimumab. Some clones in this sample may be carry-over from other donors' samples.

J is TRBJ1-5 and V is TRBV19; TRBD1 is a possible D gene (6 bases). Germline CDR1 is LNHDA and CDR2 is SQIVND (reference sequence). This CDR3 contains 16 residues. The V end lost 7 bases, the J end lost 9 bases, and 25 bases lay between the germline ends. The CDR3 is CASTAPGGGPLGPQHF. CDR3 nucleotides: TGTGCCAGTACGGCCCCTGGCGGGGGGCCTTTAGGGCCCCAGCATTTT.

In DNA, the CDR3 is TGTGCCAGCAGCTTAACTCGCGGGAAGAACACCGGGGAGCTGTTTTTT. It is translated as CASSLTRGKNTGELFF. The chain joins TRBV7-6 to TRBJ2-2; weak D call: TRBD2 (6 bases). Germline V CDR1 and CDR2: SGHVS, FNYEAQ. The CDR3 length is 16 residues. V lost 2 bases, J lost 1 base, and 11 bases lay in between.

The CDR3 bases are TGTGCCAGCAGCCGATCAAGTGGGCGGGGCCCAGATACGCAGTATTTT. The encoded protein is CASSRSSGRGPDTQYF. This chain uses TRBV4-2 with TRBJ2-3; TRBD2 is a possible D gene (6 bases). The germline gives CDR1 LGHNA, CDR2 YNFKEQ. The CDR3 contains 16 residues. With 4 bases removed from V and 4 bases from J, the gap between germline ends came to 18 bases.

The chain couples TRBV9 to TRBJ1-5; no firm D call. Germline V lookup: CDR1 SGDLS, CDR2 YYNGEE. V dropped 0 bases and J dropped 7 bases, with 11 bases sitting between them. The CDR3 extends over 14 amino acids. This chain's CDR3 is CASSVAGETQPQHF. Written as DNA, the CDR3 is TGTGCCAGCAGCGTAGCTGGGGAGACGCAGCCCCAGCATTTT.

The chain employs TRBV19 and TRBJ1-2; unclear D gene. The CDR3 length is 13 residues. The V gene's germline CDR1 is LNHDA and CDR2 SQIVND (reference sequence). V shed 3 bases and J shed 7 bases, with 12 bases lying between them. The CDR3 spells CASSIHRMGGYTF. DNA of the CDR3: TGTGCCAGTAGTATCCACAGAATGGGTGGCTACACCTTC.

This clone was seen many times. The J gene is TRBJ1-3, the V gene TRBV11-3; 12 bases agree with TRBD1. The length of the CDR3 is 16 residues. The junction had 10 bases not matched to a gene; V was cut back by 5 bases and J by 8 bases. CDR1 is SGHNT, CDR2 YENEEA, per germline. The CDR3 sequence: CASSPYSGQGADTIYF. Written as DNA, the CDR3 is TGTGCCAGCAGCCCGTACTCGGGACAGGGGGCGGACACCATATATTTT.

This clone was counted only a few times. The chain links TRBV2 to TRBJ1-1; TRBD1 matches 7 bases. The CDR3 consists of 14 residues. Germline lookup yields CDR1 SNHLY and CDR2 FYNNEI. V was pared by 8 bases and J by 4 bases, with 10 bases of the junction left unmatched. The CDR3 region has the DNA TGTGCCAGCGTTTTGAACAGGGGAAGCACTGAAGCTTTCTTT. Its translation is CASVLNRGSTEAFF.

The rearrangement uses TRBV2 and TRBJ1-1; D is unresolved. V gave up 2 bases and J gave up 5 bases, with 6 bases separating them. Per the germline V gene, CDR1 is SNHLY and CDR2 is FYNNEI. The CDR3 is 12 residues long. The CDR3 reads CASSEWQTEAFF. CDR3 in DNA: TGTGCCAGCAGTGAATGGCAGACTGAAGCTTTCTTT. The whole variable domain, remainder taken from reference TRBV2 and TRBJ1-1, is EPEVTQTPSHQVTQMGQEVILRCVPISNHLYFYWYRQILGQKVEFLVSFYNNEISEKSEIFDDQFSVERPDGSNFTLKIRSTKLEDSAMYFCASSEWQTEAFFGQGTRLTVV.

The chain employs TRBV6-5 and TRBJ1-2; 7 nucleotides agree with TRBD1. The CDR3 covers 15 residues. The germline V gene encodes CDR1 MNHEY and CDR2 SVGAGI. J lost 4 bases, V lost 0 bases, and 5 bases had no gene match. CDR3 nucleotide sequence: TGTGCCAGCAGTTACTCGGCAGGGGGGCCCTATGGCTACACCTTC. Its translation: CASSYSAGGPYGYTF.

On this clone: In the same sample, other DNA sequences code for this CDR3. The rearrangement uses TRBV19 and TRBJ2-5; TRBD2 might be the D (6 bases). Trimming pared 5 bases from V and 2 bases from J, leaving 12 bases between. The CDR3 loop spans 14 amino acids. CDR1 LNHDA and CDR2 SQIVND come from the germline V gene (reference sequence). CDR3 protein: CASSGGLAQETQYF. CDR3 coding DNA: TGTGCCAGTAGTGGGGGGTTGGCTCAAGAGACCCAGTACTTC.

The genes are TRBV7-3 and TRBJ2-1; 14 positions match TRBD2. Germline CDR1 SGHTA, CDR2 FQGTGA. The length of the CDR3 is 19 residues. The trim removed 5 bases at V and 0 bases at J, leaving 9 bases unmatched. As DNA, the CDR3 is TGTGCCAGCAGCCCTTGGACTAGCGGGGGGCCTAGCTCCTACAATGAGCAGTTCTTC. Translated: CASSPWTSGGPSSYNEQFF.

This rearrangement joins TRBV29-1 to TRBJ1-5; D is perhaps TRBD1 (5 bases). V lost 4 bases to trimming and J lost 5 bases, with 12 bases between them. CDR3 size: 13 residues. CDR1 SQVTM and CDR2 ANQGSEA come from the germline V gene. The CDR3 DNA is TGCAGCGTTGTTATCTCGGGGGATCAGCCCCAGCATTTT. This encodes CSVVISGDQPQHF.

The rearrangement links TRBV30 to TRBJ2-1; D not resolved. Per germline, CDR1 GTSNPN and CDR2 SVGIG (reference sequence). This CDR3 is built from 16 residues. Trimming stripped 0 bases from V and 4 bases from J, with 16 bases between. The CDR3 loop is CAWSVSNRHIYNEQFF. The DNA of the CDR3 is TGTGCCTGGAGTGTGTCCAACCGACACATATACAATGAGCAGTTCTTC.

This chain joins TRBV10-2 and TRBJ1-5, with 7 bases fitting TRBD1. The CDR3 runs to 12 residues. The germline gives CDR1 WSHSY, CDR2 SAAADI. V lost 8 bases, J lost 3 bases, and 1 base stayed unmatched. CDR3 residues: CASGTDNQPQHF. CDR3 sequence (DNA): TGCGCCAGCGGGACAGACAATCAGCCCCAGCATTTT.

The genes are TRBV5-8 and TRBJ1-2; possible D gene TRBD1, 5 bases. There are 14 residues in the CDR3. The V end was cut by 4 bases, the J end by 4 bases, with 14 bases between. Per germline, CDR1 SGHTS and CDR2 YDEGEE. The CDR3 spells CASSRQRSVYGYTF. In DNA form, the CDR3 reads TGTGCCAGCAGCCGACAGAGATCGGTCTATGGCTACACCTTC.

The V gene is TRBV5-1, the J gene TRBJ1-6, with D possibly being TRBD1 (5 bases). The CDR3 runs 18 residues. V dropped 4 bases and J dropped 0 bases, with 17 bases sitting between them. Germline values: CDR1 SGHRS, CDR2 YFSETQ. The CDR3 DNA reads TGCGCCAGCAGCCTCATTCCACAGGAAAGCTCCTATAATTCACCCCTCCACTTT. Protein: CASSLIPQESSYNSPLHF.

The chain uses TRBV6-5 and TRBJ1-2; no definite D call. The CDR3 is 13 residues long. Trimming stripped 2 bases from V and 7 bases from J, with 11 bases between. Germline CDR1 reads MNHEY; CDR2 reads SVGAGI. CDR3 coding DNA: TGTGCCAGCAGTTACGGAGGGAGAGGTGGCTACACCTTC. The encoded protein is CASSYGGRGGYTF.

The chain links TRBV2 to TRBJ1-2; TRBD1 aligns across 7 bases. The length of the CDR3 is 14 residues. The trim removed 9 bases at V and 8 bases at J, leaving 15 bases unmatched. CDR1 and CDR2 (germline): SNHLY, FYNNEI. The CDR3 sequence is CASETGRGPMGYTF. The CDR3 coding sequence is TGTGCCAGTGAGACAGGGCGAGGACCTATGGGCTACACCTTC. Looking up the rest from reference TRBV2 and TRBJ1-2 gives the full variable domain: EPEVTQTPSHQVTQMGQEVILRCVPISNHLYFYWYRQILGQKVEFLVSFYNNEISEKSEIFDDQFSVERPDGSNFTLKIRSTKLEDSAMYFCASETGRGPMGYTFGSGTRLTVV.

The chain joins TRBV6-6 to TRBJ2-1; the D gene is possibly TRBD1 (5 bases). V lost 7 bases and J 0 bases, leaving 13 bases between the germline ends. Germline-derived CDR1 and CDR2 are MNHNY and SVGAGI (reference sequence). The CDR3 extends over 15 amino acids. CDR3 coding DNA: TGTGCCAGCACCATAGGACATAGCTCCTACAATGAGCAGTTCTTC. Translating gives CASTIGHSSYNEQFF.

This rearrangement joins TRBV6-5 to TRBJ2-7; D gene ambiguous. Deletions cut 5 bases from V and 4 bases from J, with 9 bases between. The CDR3 extends over 12 amino acids. The germline gives CDR1 MNHEY, CDR2 SVGAGI. The CDR3 coding sequence is TGTGCCAGCAGTGAATTGCGGTACGAGCAGTACTTC. Its translation is CASSELRYEQYF.

This chain connects TRBV10-3 to TRBJ2-1, with TRBD2 matching 14 bases. Trimming removed 10 bases from V and 5 bases from J; junction bases left unmatched: 10. Germline loops: CDR1 ENHRY, CDR2 SYGVKD. This CDR3 has 16 residues. The CDR3 region is CATGTSGSSPHNEQFF. CDR3 coding DNA: TGTGCCACCGGGACTAGCGGGAGTTCTCCCCACAATGAGCAGTTCTTC.

This clone was found once. The V and J genes are TRBV5-4 and TRBJ1-5, with a weak D call TRBD1 (5 bases). CDR3 length: 14 residues. The germline V and J ends were trimmed by 2 bases and 3 bases, with 9 bases remaining between them. Looked up from germline, CDR1 is SGHNT and CDR2 is YYREEE (reference sequence). CDR3 residues: CASSFGAYNQPQHF. CDR3 nucleotides: TGTGCCAGCAGCTTTGGGGCCTACAATCAGCCCCAGCATTTT.

The chain joins TRBV15 to TRBJ1-5, with D perhaps TRBD1 (5 bases). CDR3 size: 15 residues. The V end was cut by 0 bases, the J end by 11 bases, with 17 bases between. Germline V gene sequence: CDR1 LNHNV, CDR2 YYDKDF (reference sequence). CDR3 DNA sequence: TGTGCCACCAGCAGAGAACCTCAGGTTATCAGGGCCCAGCATTTT. Amino acids: CATSREPQVIRAQHF.

The rearrangement uses TRBV5-6 and TRBJ2-5; 13 positions match TRBD2. The CDR3 has 17 amino acids. With V trimmed by 3 bases and J by 2 bases, 7 bases remained unmatched. Germline V lookup: CDR1 SGHDT, CDR2 YYEEEE. As DNA, the CDR3 is TGTGCCAGCAGCTACAGAGGACTAGCGGGGGTTCAAGAGACCCAGTACTTC. It specifies CASSYRGLAGVQETQYF.

This clone occurred once. CDR3: CASSQVRWNTEAFF. In DNA form, the CDR3 reads TGTGCCAGCAGCCAAGTTCGGTGGAACACTGAAGCTTTCTTT. V usage is TRBV16 and J usage is TRBJ1-1; D is ambiguous. The germline V and J ends were trimmed by 2 bases and 1 base, with 8 bases remaining between them. Germline V gene lookup returns CDR1 KGHSY and CDR2 FQNENV. The CDR3 length is 14 residues.

J is TRBJ2-7 and V is TRBV11-2; 9 bases fit TRBD2. The germline V gene encodes CDR1 SGHAT and CDR2 FQNNGV. After removal of 3 bases from V and 4 bases from J, the junction contained 4 bases not matched to a gene. The CDR3 runs to 14 residues. The CDR3 DNA is TGTGCCAGCAGCTTGGGTAGCGGGAGTTACGAGCAGTACTTC. Its protein product is CASSLGSGSYEQYF.

The chain links TRBV11-2 to TRBJ2-1, with 8 positions matching TRBD2. Unmatched junction bases numbered 11, after V lost 3 bases and J lost 7 bases. Germline V gene sequence: CDR1 SGHAT, CDR2 FQNNGV. The CDR3 spans 16 residues. The CDR3 reads CASSLRAGGRWNEQFF. CDR3 DNA sequence: TGTGCCAGCAGCTTGCGGGCGGGGGGCCGTTGGAATGAGCAGTTCTTC.

The V call is TRBV5-6, the J call TRBJ1-1, with TRBD1 matching 7 bases. In germline, CDR1 is SGHDT, CDR2 YYEEEE. The CDR3 is 15 residues long. The V and J ends lost 3 bases and 4 bases, in that order; junction bases with no gene match: 9. CDR3 bases: TGTGCCAGCAGCTGGCAGGGGGGATCGGGCACTGAAGCTTTCTTT. This codes for CASSWQGGSGTEAFF. Based on the CDR3 plus reference TRBV5-6 and TRBJ1-1, the full variable domain is DAGVTQSPTHLIKTRGQQVTLRCSPKSGHDTVSWYQQALGQGPQFIFQYYEEEERQRGNFPDRFSGHQFPNYSSELNVNALLLGDSALYLCASSWQGGSGTEAFFGQGTRLTVV.

The chain combines TRBV28 with TRBJ2-2; 7 positions agree with TRBD1. From germline, CDR1 is MDHEN and CDR2 SYDVKM. V lost 3 bases to trimming and J lost 4 bases; unmatched junction nucleotides: 11. This CDR3 is 17 amino acids long. The CDR3 sequence is CASSFFIGAGGTGELFF. Written as DNA, the CDR3 is TGTGCCAGCAGTTTTTTCATTGGGGCAGGGGGCACCGGGGAGCTGTTTTTT.